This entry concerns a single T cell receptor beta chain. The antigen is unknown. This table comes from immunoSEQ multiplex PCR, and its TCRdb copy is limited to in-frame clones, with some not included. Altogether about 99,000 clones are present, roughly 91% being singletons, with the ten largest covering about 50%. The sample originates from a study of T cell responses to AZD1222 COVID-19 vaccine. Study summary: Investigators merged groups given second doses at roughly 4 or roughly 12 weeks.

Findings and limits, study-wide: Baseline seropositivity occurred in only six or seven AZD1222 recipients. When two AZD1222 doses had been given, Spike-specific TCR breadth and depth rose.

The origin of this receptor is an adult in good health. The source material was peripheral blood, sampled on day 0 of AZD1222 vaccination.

This chain's CDR3 is CASRHIAGGNEQYF. The CDR3 nucleotides read TGTGCCAGCAGACACATAGCGGGAGGGAACGAGCAGTACTTC. This chain joins TRBV6-5 and TRBJ2-7; 11 bases map to TRBD2. Germline trimming cut 6 bases from V and 5 bases from J; bases unmatched to any gene: 6. CDR1 and CDR2 from the germline V gene are MNHEY and SVGAGI. The CDR3 totals 14 residues.